The clone carrying this T cell receptor beta chain was recorded at least ten times. What it recognizes is unknown. The data originate from a study of molecular identifiers for immune sequencing clone quantification. General observations from the study: Amid 940,000 or so naive cells, spiked Jurkat TCR RNA from one cell was reportedly still detectable.

Germline CDR1 is MDHEN and CDR2 is SYDVKM. CDR3 length: 15 amino acids. The V gene lost 2 bases and the J gene lost 0 bases, with 9 bases spanning the gap. TCRdb reprocessed the PCR reads with MiXCR, giving one entry per CDR3 protein. The data show approximately 550,000 distinct CDR3 sequences, about 25% seen once. The sequence was collected from a human donor in good health. Some libraries in this study had Jurkat cell RNA spiked in. The chain joins TRBV28 to TRBJ2-3; D possibly matches TRBD1 or TRBD2 (5 bases each). Sequences were obtained from naive CD8+ T cells from blood, with Jurkat cell RNA spiked in. Noted subset: FACS-sorted CD8+CD4-CCR7+CD45RA+ naive T cells. CDR3 DNA: TGTGCCAGCAGTTTAGGGGCGGGCAGCACAGATACGCAGTATTTT. The encoded protein is CASSLGAGSTDTQYF. Full variable domain (rest looked up from reference TRBV28 and TRBJ2-3): DVKVTQSSRYLVKRTGEKVFLECVQDMDHENMFWYRQDPGLGLRLIYFSYDVKMKEKGDIPEGYSVSREKKERFSLILESASTNQTSMYLCASSLGAGSTDTQYFGPGTRLTVL.